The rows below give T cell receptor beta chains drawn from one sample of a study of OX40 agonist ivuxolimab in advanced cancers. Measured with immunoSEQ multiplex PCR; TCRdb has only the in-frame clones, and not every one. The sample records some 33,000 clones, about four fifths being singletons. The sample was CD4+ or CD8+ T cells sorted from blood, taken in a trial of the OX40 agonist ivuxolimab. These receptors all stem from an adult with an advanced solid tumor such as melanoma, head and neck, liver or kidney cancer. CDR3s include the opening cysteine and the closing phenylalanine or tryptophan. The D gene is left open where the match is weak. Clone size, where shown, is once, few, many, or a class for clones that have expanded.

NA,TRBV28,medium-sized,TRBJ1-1,CASSRRGDESTEAFF,TGTGCCAGCAGTCGAAGAGGGGATGAGAGCACTGAAGCTTTCTTT
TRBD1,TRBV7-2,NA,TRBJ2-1,CASSLYGTGINEQFF,TGTGCCAGCAGCTTATACGGGACAGGGATTAATGAGCAGTTCTTC
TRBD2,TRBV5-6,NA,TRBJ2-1,CASSTWTSGNEQFF,TGTGCCAGCAGCACTTGGACTAGCGGAAATGAGCAGTTCTTC
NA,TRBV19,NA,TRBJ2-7,CASSTSGVGAYEQYF,TGTGCCAGTAGTACGTCAGGGGTAGGGGCCTACGAGCAGTACTTC
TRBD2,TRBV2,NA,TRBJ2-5,CASSGAGAGETQYF,TGTGCCAGCAGTGGAGCGGGGGCCGGAGAGACCCAGTACTTC
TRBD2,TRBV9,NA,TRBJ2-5,CASSRLAAQETQYF,TGTGCCAGCAGCAGACTAGCGGCCCAAGAGACCCAGTACTTC
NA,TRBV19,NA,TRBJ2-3,CASTAAPPTDTQYF,TGTGCCTCAACGGCGGCTCCGCCTACAGATACGCAGTATTTT
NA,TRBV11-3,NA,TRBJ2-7,CASSSVITGKQYF,TGTGCCAGCAGCTCCGTTATCACAGGGAAGCAGTACTTC
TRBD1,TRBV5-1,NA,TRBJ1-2,CASSPRTGDGYTF,TGCGCCAGCAGCCCCCGAACAGGGGATGGCTACACCTTC
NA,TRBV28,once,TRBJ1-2,CATNRNPVTF,TGTGCCACCAACAGGAACCCCGTGACCTTC
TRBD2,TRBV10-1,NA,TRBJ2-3,CASSPRTSGRDTQYF,TGCGCCAGCAGCCCCCGGACTAGCGGGAGAGACACGCAGTATTTT
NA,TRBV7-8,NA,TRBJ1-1,CASSASGRTEAFF,TGTGCCAGCAGCGCCTCCGGTCGAACTGAAGCTTTCTTT
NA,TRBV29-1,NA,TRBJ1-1,CSVEDRSDSKAFF,TGCAGCGTTGAAGATCGGTCGGACAGTAAGGCTTTCTTT
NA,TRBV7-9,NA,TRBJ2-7,CASSTSYEQYF,TGTGCCAGCAGCACATCCTACGAGCAGTACTTC
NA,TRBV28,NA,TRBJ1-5,CASSRRGGEKNQPQHF,TGTGCCAGCAGTCGCAGGGGAGGGGAAAAAAATCAGCCCCAGCATTTT
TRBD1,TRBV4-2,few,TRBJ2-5,CASSQDLGQGETQYF,TGTGCCAGCAGCCAAGATTTAGGACAGGGGGAGACCCAGTACTTC
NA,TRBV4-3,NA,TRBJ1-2,CASSQYTDGYGYTF,TGCGCCAGCAGCCAATATACAGATGGCTATGGCTACACCTTC
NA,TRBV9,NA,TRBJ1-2,CASSEGDYGYTF,TGTGCCAGCAGCGAGGGGGACTATGGCTACACCTTC
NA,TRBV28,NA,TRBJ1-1,CASSIPAWGAGTEAFF,TGTGCCAGCAGTATCCCCGCCTGGGGCGCGGGTACTGAAGCTTTCTTT
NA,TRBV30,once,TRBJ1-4,CAWSSPPPNEKLFF,TGTGCCTGGAGTTCCCCCCCTCCAAATGAAAAACTGTTTTTT
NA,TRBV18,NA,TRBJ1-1,CASSEGSDTEAFF,TGTGCCAGCTCGGAAGGGAGCGACACTGAAGCTTTCTTT
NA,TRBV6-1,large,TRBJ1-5,CASNGRAINQPQHF,TGTGCCAGCAACGGCAGGGCTATCAATCAGCCCCAGCATTTT
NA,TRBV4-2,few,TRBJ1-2,CASSQDKGYYGYTF,TGTGCCAGCAGCCAAGATAAGGGATACTATGGCTACACCTTC
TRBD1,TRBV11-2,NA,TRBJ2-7,CASSPRQGPSYEQYF,TGTGCCAGCAGCCCCAGACAGGGGCCCTCCTACGAGCAGTACTTC
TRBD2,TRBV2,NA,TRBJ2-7,CASRVAGVGEQYF,TGTGCCAGCAGGGTAGCGGGAGTGGGTGAGCAGTACTTC
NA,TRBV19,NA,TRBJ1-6,CASSMARVSSPLHF,TGTGCCAGTAGTATGGCCAGGGTTAGTTCACCCCTCCACTTT
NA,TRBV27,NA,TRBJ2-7,CASCGNSYEQYF,TGTGCCAGCTGTGGCAACTCCTACGAGCAGTACTTC
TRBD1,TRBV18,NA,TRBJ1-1,CASSLGQGTNTEAFF,TGTGCCAGCTCACTAGGACAGGGGACGAACACTGAAGCTTTCTTT
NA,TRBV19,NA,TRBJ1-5,CASSAGDKRYSNQPQHF,TGTGCCAGTAGTGCCGGGGACAAAAGATATAGCAATCAGCCCCAGCATTTT
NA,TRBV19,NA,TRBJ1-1,CASSTGRAATEAFF,TGTGCCAGTAGTACGGGCAGGGCGGCCACTGAAGCTTTCTTT